This passage covers 3 T cell receptor beta chains from one sample sequenced in a study of T cell responses to AZD1222 COVID-19 vaccine (dated by TCRdb to the early 2020s). Library generation was performed with the immunoSEQ multiplex PCR assay. Imported from immuneACCESS, the table was reduced by TCRdb to in-frame sequences with V and J called. These copies leave out some clones; in studies compared against another copy, an unresolved V gene accounts for under half, and the cause of the remainder is not known. The sample records approximately 170,000 clones, around 90% of which are singletons. The ten largest clones represent about 4.5% of the sample. The time point label for this specimen denotes: baseline before first vaccination. The source material was peripheral blood, sampled on day 0 of AZD1222 vaccination. Every receptor here comes from an adult in good health.

The J gene is TRBJ2-7, the V gene TRBV28, with D possibly TRBD1 on 6 matching bases. The CDR3 consists of 14 residues. Germline V gives CDR1 MDHEN, CDR2 SYDVKM. The V gene lost 11 bases and the J gene lost 6 bases, with 23 bases spanning the gap. The CDR3 loop is CAGKRGQGFGEQYF. CDR3 sequence (DNA): TGTGCCGGGAAAAGGGGTCAGGGGTTCGGCGAGCAGTACTTC.

The chain is built from TRBV5-1 and TRBJ2-3; 10 bases are shared with TRBD2. The CDR3 loop spans 16 amino acids. Germline-derived CDR1 and CDR2 are SGHRS and YFSETQ. The V and J ends lost 4 bases and 4 bases, in that order; junction bases with no gene match: 9. CDR3 loop: CASSPAAGGMADTQYF. The CDR3 nucleotides read TGCGCCAGCAGCCCCGCAGCGGGAGGGATGGCAGATACGCAGTATTTT.

This clone has more than one count but fewer than ten. This chain links TRBV4-3 with TRBJ1-2; TRBD1 is a possible D gene (6 bases). The V gene lost 4 bases and the J gene lost 1 base, with 19 bases spanning the gap. CDR3 length equals 17 residues. The germline V gene encodes CDR1 LGHNA and CDR2 YSLEER. The CDR3 region is CASSPSRDTFGNYGYTF. CDR3 in DNA: TGCGCCAGCAGCCCGTCCCGGGACACGTTTGGTAACTATGGCTACACCTTC.